This passage covers 31 T cell receptor beta chains from one sample sequenced in a study of shared clonotypes between healthy human individuals. Naive-designated CD8 cells lacked CD45RO, were positively enriched for CCR7, and omitted terminally differentiated effector memory CD45RA+ cells. Profiling relied on immunoSEQ multiplex PCR, and the TCRdb table lists in-frame clones only, not all of them. The table lists around 2,000,000 clones, roughly 91% of them singletons. Source material: naive CD8+ T cells from PBMCs. These receptor sequences come from a man aged 18 to 35 in good health. Some clones in this sample may be carry-over from other donors' samples.

The gene calls are TRBV27 and TRBJ2-5; D possibly corresponds to TRBD2 (6 bases). The CDR3 covers 13 residues. Germline values: CDR1 MNHEY, CDR2 SMNVEV (reference sequence). V was cut by 5 bases and J by 5 bases, with 12 bases left in between. The CDR3 nucleotides read TGTGCCAGCAGTAGACTAGTTCAGGAGACCCAGTACTTC. It is translated as CASSRLVQETQYF.

The V gene is TRBV4-1, the J gene TRBJ2-7; no clear D gene. Germline V gives CDR1 MGHRA, CDR2 YSYEKL. This CDR3 region has 15 residues. V was shortened by 0 bases and J by 4 bases, with 13 bases between the two germline ends. The CDR3 DNA is TGCGCCAGCAGCCAAGAACCGACCTACCGGTACGAGCAGTACTTC. Translated: CASSQEPTYRYEQYF.

This chain links TRBV10-3 with TRBJ2-3, with TRBD2 matching 11 bases. Germline CDR1 is ENHRY and CDR2 is SYGVKD. Unmatched junction bases numbered 11, after V lost 0 bases and J lost 0 bases. The CDR3 sequence is 20 residues long. The DNA of the CDR3 is TGTGCCATCAGTGAGTCGATAGGTGGTAGCGGGAGGGCTAGCACAGATACGCAGTATTTT. Translating gives CAISESIGGSGRASTDTQYF.

The chain joins TRBV27 to TRBJ2-7; D gene uncertain. The CDR3 runs 13 residues. CDR1 and CDR2 (germline): MNHEY, SMNVEV (reference sequence). V lost 5 bases and J lost 3, with 11 bases in between. The CDR3 sequence is CASSERWNYEQYF. The CDR3, as DNA: TGTGCCAGCAGTGAGAGGTGGAACTACGAGCAGTACTTC.

This clone has only one observation. The chain uses TRBV27 and TRBJ1-2; D is possibly TRBD1 (5 bases). CDR1 is MNHEY, CDR2 SMNVEV, per germline (reference sequence). V shed 6 bases and J shed 2 bases, with 16 bases lying between them. The CDR3 runs to 15 residues. The CDR3 nucleotides read TGTGCCAGCAGCAAGGGACTACCAAGGAACTATGGCTACACCTTC. Protein product: CASSKGLPRNYGYTF.

CDR3 sequence: CASSPGQVSEGETQYF. CDR3 DNA sequence: TGTGCCAGCAGCCCGGGACAGGTTTCGGAGGGGGAGACCCAGTACTTC. This sequence joins TRBV5-4 and TRBJ2-5; 8 bases match TRBD1. The CDR3 totals 16 residues. V lost 4 bases and J lost 5; bases outside the gene matches: 13. Germline V gene sequence: CDR1 SGHNT, CDR2 YYREEE (reference sequence).

The J gene is TRBJ2-2, the V gene TRBV6-5; D unclear. Trimming cost V 6 bases and J 4 bases, with 12 bases left between them. The germline V gene encodes CDR1 MNHEY and CDR2 SVGAGI. The CDR3 extends over 14 amino acids. The DNA of the CDR3 is TGTGCCAGCAGCAACGTCAGACCCACCGGGGAGCTGTTTTTT. Translated, it gives CASSNVRPTGELFF.

CDR3 coding DNA: TGTGCCAGCAGCCCCGGGACTTCGGGGGATGGCTACACCTTC. The encoded protein is CASSPGTSGDGYTF. The chain couples TRBV7-9 to TRBJ1-2; D is perhaps TRBD1 (5 bases). The CDR3 loop spans 14 amino acids. From germline, CDR1 is SEHNR and CDR2 FQNEAQ (reference sequence). The V end lost 5 bases, the J end lost 6 bases, and 16 bases lay between the germline ends.

This chain uses TRBV11-2 with TRBJ2-1; D ambiguous. This CDR3 comprises 16 residues. With 0 bases removed from V and 5 bases from J, the gap between germline ends came to 14 bases. Germline CDR1 reads SGHAT; CDR2 reads FQNNGV. The CDR3 region is CASSLDPRAPHNEQFF. For the CDR3, the DNA is TGTGCCAGCAGCTTAGATCCAAGGGCCCCCCACAATGAGCAGTTCTTC.

J is TRBJ1-4 and V is TRBV9; weak D call: TRBD1 (5 bases). The V end lost 4 bases, the J end lost 7 bases, and 20 bases lay between the germline ends. This CDR3 contains 16 residues. Germline CDR1 and CDR2: SGDLS and YYNGEE. The CDR3 DNA sequence: TGTGCCAGCAGCTCCCGGCAGGGCCCTAATCGTGAAAAACTGTTTTTT. Encoded protein: CASSSRQGPNREKLFF.

The chain uses TRBV29-1 and TRBJ2-1; TRBD1 matches at 8 bases. CDR1 SQVTM and CDR2 ANQGSEA come from the germline V gene. The CDR3 length is 13 residues. Trimming at V came to 3 bases and at J to 7 bases, leaving 5 bases not matched to a gene. As DNA, the CDR3 is TGCAGCGTTGAGAGGACAGGGTGGAATGAGCAGTTCTTC. Encoded protein: CSVERTGWNEQFF.

The chain employs TRBV4-1 and TRBJ1-2; D is undetermined. V was cut by 0 bases and J by 6 bases, with 17 bases left in between. This CDR3 has 16 amino acids. The germline gives CDR1 MGHRA, CDR2 YSYEKL. Here the CDR3 reads CASSQDERVRVDGYTF. The DNA of the CDR3 is TGCGCCAGCAGCCAAGATGAGAGGGTAAGGGTCGATGGCTACACCTTC.

The V gene is TRBV27, the J gene TRBJ1-2, with unresolved D. Germline assignment: CDR1 MNHEY and CDR2 SMNVEV (reference sequence). Deletions cut 2 bases from V and 5 bases from J, with 15 bases between. CDR3 length: 15 residues. CDR3 nucleotides: TGTGCCAGCAGTTTAAAGGGAGCCGGGTGGTATGGCTACACCTTC. Its protein is CASSLKGAGWYGYTF.

Details on this clone: Other nucleotide sequences from this sample produce the same CDR3. This chain uses TRBV9 with TRBJ1-1; weak D call: TRBD1 (6 bases). Germline-derived CDR1 and CDR2 are SGDLS and YYNGEE. With 4 bases removed from V and 4 bases from J, the gap between germline ends came to 14 bases. There are 14 residues in the CDR3. The DNA for the CDR3 is TGTGCCAGCAGCCCGGGGGGGGGCGGCACTGAAGCTTTCTTT. As protein: CASSPGGGGTEAFF.

The rearrangement uses TRBV7-2 and TRBJ1-5; 8 bases agree with TRBD1. J gave up 4 bases and V 1 base, and 9 bases lay outside the gene matches. Germline V gives CDR1 SGHTA, CDR2 FQGNSA. CDR3 length: 17 amino acids. The CDR3 loop is CASSLERDRTLNQPQHF. The CDR3 DNA sequence: TGTGCCAGCAGCTTAGAGAGGGACAGGACCCTAAATCAGCCCCAGCATTTT.

This sequence joins TRBV7-8 and TRBJ2-7; the D gene is possibly TRBD2 (6 bases). Per germline, CDR1 SGHVS and CDR2 FQNEAQ. V was cut by 1 base and J by 3 bases, with 10 bases left in between. CDR3 length: 14 residues. The CDR3 here is CASSLGLVDYEQYF. As DNA, the CDR3 is TGTGCCAGCAGCTTAGGACTAGTCGACTACGAGCAGTACTTC.

This clone was seen many times. This chain joins TRBV23-1 and TRBJ2-7, with D tentatively TRBD2 (6 bases). TRBV23-1 has ORF status, its function being uncertain. CDR3 size: 14 residues. V shed 0 bases and J shed 3 bases, with 9 bases lying between them. CDR3 DNA sequence: TGCGCCAGCAGTCAATCTTCCGGGAGCTACGAGCAGTACTTC. This translates into CASSQSSGSYEQYF.

The chain has TRBV11-2 and TRBJ2-1; 9 bases align to TRBD2. Unmatched junction bases numbered 6, after V lost 1 base and J lost 8 bases. Per germline, CDR1 SGHAT and CDR2 FQNNGV. The length of the CDR3 is 15 residues. The CDR3 DNA reads TGTGCCAGCAGCTTAGGTAGCGGGAGTTTGTATGAGCAGTTCTTC. It translates to CASSLGSGSLYEQFF.

This sequence joins TRBV5-6 and TRBJ2-1; D is possibly TRBD1 (5 bases). Germline V gene data show CDR1 as SGHDT and CDR2 as YYEEEE. The CDR3 extends over 13 amino acids. The V end was cut by 3 bases, the J end by 8 bases, with 12 bases between. CDR3 in DNA: TGTGCCAGCAGCTCTCAGGGAAGCGATGAGCAGTTCTTC. As protein: CASSSQGSDEQFF.

The J gene is TRBJ1-1, the V gene TRBV9, with a weak D call TRBD1 (6 bases). Germline V CDR1 and CDR2: SGDLS, YYNGEE. This CDR3 is built from 15 residues. V lost 3 bases to trimming and J lost 0 bases, with 12 bases between them. The CDR3 sequence: CASSGDTGMNTEAFF. DNA of the CDR3: TGTGCCAGCAGCGGAGATACAGGGATGAACACTGAAGCTTTCTTT.

The J gene is TRBJ1-1, the V gene TRBV10-3; D is perhaps TRBD1 (6 bases). CDR1 and CDR2 (germline): ENHRY, SYGVKD. V lost 6 bases and J lost 5, with 16 bases in between. This CDR3 spans 14 amino acids. CDR3 amino acids: CAIRDPDRLTEAFF. In DNA form, the CDR3 reads TGTGCCATCAGAGACCCCGACAGGTTAACTGAAGCTTTCTTT.

This clone was recorded only once. J is TRBJ2-7 and V is TRBV5-6; no definite D call. Trimming shortened V by 4 bases and J by 3 bases, and 8 bases separated the two germline ends. The germline V gene has CDR1 SGHDT and CDR2 YYEEEE. This CDR3 has 12 amino acids. CDR3 loop: CASSTLNYEQYF. The CDR3, as DNA: TGTGCCAGCAGCACCCTGAACTACGAGCAGTACTTC.

In its sample, this clone was seen once. The chain links TRBV6-6 to TRBJ1-5, with a tentative D call TRBD1 (6 bases). The germline V gene has CDR1 MNHNY and CDR2 SVGAGI (reference sequence). V gave up 5 bases and J gave up 3 bases, with 11 bases separating them. This CDR3 contains 14 residues. This CDR3 is CASSLGQFNQPQHF. The CDR3 DNA sequence: TGTGCCAGCAGTCTCGGACAGTTCAATCAGCCCCAGCATTTT.

The rearrangement joins TRBV9 to TRBJ1-1, with D possibly being TRBD1 (5 bases). Germline V gene data show CDR1 as SGDLS and CDR2 as YYNGEE. V shed 0 bases and J shed 6 bases, with 9 bases lying between them. The CDR3 has 13 residues. The CDR3 DNA reads TGTGCCAGCAGCGTAGGGGCGGGGGCTGAAGCTTTCTTT. It is translated as CASSVGAGAEAFF. The variable domain in full, completed from reference TRBV9 and TRBJ1-1, reads DSGVTQTPKHLITATGQRVTLRCSPRSGDLSVYWYQQSLDQGLQFLIQYYNGEERAKGNILERFSAQQFPDLHSELNLSSLELGDSALYFCASSVGAGAEAFFGQGTRLTVV.

The chain is built from TRBV9 and TRBJ1-2; 8 bases map to TRBD1. The V gene's germline CDR1 is SGDLS and CDR2 YYNGEE. Trimming at V came to 4 bases and at J to 4 bases, leaving 6 bases not matched to a gene. The CDR3 contains 14 residues. This chain's CDR3 is CASSPLQGAYGYTF. DNA of the CDR3: TGTGCCAGCAGCCCCCTCCAGGGGGCCTATGGCTACACCTTC.

CDR3 sequence: CASMLHADRAVNTEAFF. The CDR3 DNA follows: TGTGCCAGTATGCTTCATGCGGACAGAGCAGTGAACACTGAAGCTTTCTTT. This chain links TRBV19 with TRBJ1-1; tentatively, D is TRBD1 (6 bases). The V end was cut by 7 bases, the J end by 0 bases, with 21 bases between. Germline CDR1 is LNHDA and CDR2 is SQIVND (reference sequence). CDR3 length: 17 residues.

This chain connects TRBV30 to TRBJ2-2; 7 bases match TRBD1. The germline gives CDR1 GTSNPN, CDR2 SVGIG (reference sequence). The CDR3 has 13 residues. V dropped 5 bases and J dropped 7; count of bases not matched to a gene: 7. CDR3 loop: CAWATGFGGELFF. CDR3 nucleotide sequence: TGTGCCTGGGCGACAGGGTTTGGCGGGGAGCTGTTTTTT.

The gene calls are TRBV27 and TRBJ2-3, with D possibly being TRBD2 (5 bases). The CDR3 loop spans 17 amino acids. Between the trimmed V and J ends, which lost 5 bases and 4 bases, there was a span of 22 bases. Germline CDR1 and CDR2: MNHEY and SMNVEV (reference sequence). CDR3 sequence (DNA): TGTGCCAGCAGTCTCCTAAAAGCGTCAGCGGTGGCAGATACGCAGTATTTT. Translating it yields CASSLLKASAVADTQYF.

This chain uses TRBV27 with TRBJ2-3; D is unresolved. The V and J ends lost 2 bases and 4 bases respectively, with 10 bases between them. There are 14 residues in the CDR3. Germline lookup yields CDR1 MNHEY and CDR2 SMNVEV (reference sequence). The CDR3 nucleotides read TGTGCCAGCAGTTTAAAGGGCTGGCCAGATACGCAGTATTTT. Translation: CASSLKGWPDTQYF.

This clone appeared a single time. This chain joins TRBV7-9 and TRBJ2-6; no clear D. Germline V gives CDR1 SEHNR, CDR2 FQNEAQ (reference sequence). The V gene lost 3 bases and the J gene lost 2 bases, with 8 bases spanning the gap. There are 15 residues in the CDR3. This CDR3 reads CASSFPLTGANVLTF. CDR3 sequence (DNA): TGTGCCAGCAGCTTTCCGCTTACTGGGGCCAACGTCCTGACTTTC.

The chain couples TRBV7-9 to TRBJ2-7, with D perhaps TRBD1 (6 bases). CDR3 length: 14 residues. The germline V gene encodes CDR1 SEHNR and CDR2 FQNEAQ (reference sequence). V was shortened by 3 bases and J by 2 bases, with 11 bases between the two germline ends. CDR3 sequence (DNA): TGTGCCAGCAGCTTGGCAGGGGTAACCTACGAGCAGTACTTC. It specifies CASSLAGVTYEQYF.